This T cell receptor beta chain comes out of a study of blood T cell repertoires in COVID-19. Study overall: COVID-19 samples, acute and convalescent, were from the United States, Italy and Spain. Sources were T cells, B-cell-depleted T cells, or PBMCs; the material itself was cDNA or gDNA.

Original processing methods: From reference gene primer amplification, estimates of nucleated cell counts were derived. TCRdb's copy holds only in-frame clones and misses some; the assay was immunoSEQ multiplex PCR. D and trimming were read from the DNA, whereas the V and J calls and clone size are those reported in that table. The sample holds around 300,000 clones, around 85% seen once. This receptor was obtained from a woman aged 45-59 years with active or convalescent COVID-19. Sequencing was carried out using peripheral blood.

CDR3 amino acids: CASSIYPSLGEQFF. The DNA of the CDR3 is TGTGCCAGTAGTATTTATCCTAGCTTGGGTGAGCAGTTCTTC. The rearrangement uses TRBV19 and TRBJ2-1, with D perhaps matching TRBD2 (5 bases). V dropped 3 bases and J dropped 9 bases, with 15 bases sitting between them. CDR3 length: 14 residues. From germline, CDR1 is LNHDA and CDR2 SQIVND (reference sequence).